This TCR beta chain was documented in a study of blood T cell repertoires in COVID-19 (dated by TCRdb to 2018 to 2020). A note on the overall study: Samples from collaborators originated in the United States, Italy and Spain and spanned both the acute and convalescent phases of COVID-19. The material from the prospective study consisted of cDNA or gDNA derived from T cells, B-cell-depleted T cells, or PBMCs. Subjects who had been exposed to COVID-19, were actively infected with it, or had recovered from it provided the deeply sampled blood TCRbeta repertoires that made up the dataset. The repertoires were released in a freely available public database intended as a resource for research on the immune response to SARS-CoV-2. Samples came from the ongoing ImmuneRACE study (first 160 participants) plus 1,254 subjects from 6 global collaborators. The sample metadata nearly always contained a de-identified subject ID, COVID-19 status, age in years and sex. HLA class I and class II types, where available, came from metadata supplied by the sample provider rather than from assay-based typing. Study-wide findings and limitations: The amount of clinical and demographic metadata varied by source and participant and was provided uncurated.

Comment on this clone: Its antigen has not been determined. Nothing much larger sits one base from this clone, and base qualities are not available.

The collaborating institutions used their own protocols to collect whole blood in K2EDTA tubes. For TCRbeta analysis, collaborator samples were shipped as frozen whole blood, as isolated PBMCs, or as DNA extracted from either sample type. Trimming takes 2 bases from V and 12 bases from J, and the germline ends sit 17 bases apart. The germline V gene (reference sequence) gives CDR1 as MNHNY and CDR2 as SVGAGI. The CDR3 sequence holds 13 residues, the cysteine and phenylalanine included. Kept here is only the CDR3 DNA, which spans 39 bases and is read in frame from base 1. The immunoSEQ Assay, a bias-controlled multiplex PCR, was used to amplify TCRbeta CDR3 regions from genomic DNA. From the authors' description of their analysis: The number of nucleated cells in each sample was estimated by amplification of reference gene primers within the assay. To quantify the absolute abundance of each unique TCRbeta CDR3 rearrangement, sequence reads were collapsed and filtered. For each sample, productive Simpson clonality was calculated by taking the square root of Simpson's diversity index across productive rearrangements. TCRdb retrieved this table from immuneACCESS and kept in-frame rearrangements only. Not all clones are present; in checked studies, unresolved V genes account for under half, and no reason is known for the remainder. V and J calls and clone size are as listed in that table; D and trimming were resolved from the DNA. The sample has 93,000 or so clones on record, roughly 87% of them singletons. Clones ranked in the top ten supply 6.2% of the sample.

Sequenced input: peripheral blood. The sequence joins TRBV6-6 to TRBJ2-7; TRBD1 is a possible D gene, resting on 7 matching bases. This receptor was identified in a human donor in a cohort sampled during active COVID-19. This receptor carries the CDR3 CASSYQGGGFPYF. The DNA sequence is as follows: TGTGCCAGCAGTTACCAGGGGGGCGGGTTCCCGTACTTC.